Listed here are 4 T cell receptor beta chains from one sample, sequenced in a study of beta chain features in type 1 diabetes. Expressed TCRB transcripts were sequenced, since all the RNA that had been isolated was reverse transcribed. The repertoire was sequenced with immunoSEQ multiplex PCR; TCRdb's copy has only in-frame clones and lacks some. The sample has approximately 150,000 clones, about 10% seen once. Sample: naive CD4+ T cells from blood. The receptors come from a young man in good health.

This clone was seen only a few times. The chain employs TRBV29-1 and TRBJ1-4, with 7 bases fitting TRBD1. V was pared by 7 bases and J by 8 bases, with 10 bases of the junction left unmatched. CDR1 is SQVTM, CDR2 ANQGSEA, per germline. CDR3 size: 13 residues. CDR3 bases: TGCAGCGCCGCGACAGGGCCGAGAGAAAAACTGTTTTTT. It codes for CSAATGPREKLFF.

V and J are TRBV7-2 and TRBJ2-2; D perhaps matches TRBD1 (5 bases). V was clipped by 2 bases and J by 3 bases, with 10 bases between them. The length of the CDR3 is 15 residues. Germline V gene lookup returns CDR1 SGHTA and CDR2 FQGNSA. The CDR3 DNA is TGTGCCAGCAGCTTACAGGGTCGGGACACCGGGGAGCTGTTTTTT. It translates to CASSLQGRDTGELFF.

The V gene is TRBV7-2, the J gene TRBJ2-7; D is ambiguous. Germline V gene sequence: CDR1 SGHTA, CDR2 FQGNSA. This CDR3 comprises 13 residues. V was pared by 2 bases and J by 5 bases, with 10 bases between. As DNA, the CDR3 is TGTGCCAGCAGCTTATATGCTTCGGACGAGCAGTACTTC. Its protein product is CASSLYASDEQYF.

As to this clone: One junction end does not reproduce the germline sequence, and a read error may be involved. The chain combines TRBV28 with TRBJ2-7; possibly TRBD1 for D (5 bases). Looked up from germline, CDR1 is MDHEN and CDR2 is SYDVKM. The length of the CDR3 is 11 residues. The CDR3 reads CASTRRQGFPF. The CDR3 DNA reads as TGTGCCAGCACCCGGCGGCAGGGTTTCCCTTTC. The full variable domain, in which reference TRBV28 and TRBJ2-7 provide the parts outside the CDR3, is DVKVTQSSRYLVKRTGEKVFLECVQDMDHENMFWYRQDPGLGLRLIYFSYDVKMKEKGDIPEGYSVSREKKERFSLILESASTNQTSMYLCASTRRQGFPFGPGTRLTVT.